Below are 2 T cell receptor beta chains sequenced from a single sample in a study of cytomegalovirus exposure and HLA in healthy donors listed by TCRdb under 2017. The library was obtained by the immunoSEQ multiplex PCR assay. The multiplex PCR relied on a mix of 60 forward primers for TCR Vbeta segments and 13 reverse primers for TCR Jbeta segments. Not all clones reach the TCRdb copy of this immuneACCESS table, which keeps in-frame sequences only. Checked studies attribute under half of the gap to unresolved V genes and leave the rest unexplained. For this sample there are some 120,000 clones; 70% to 75% appear just once. Roughly 3.1% of the sample is in the top ten clones. Sequenced material: PBMCs. Every receptor here comes from a man aged 30 to 45 in good health and CMV-seronegative.

The chain is built from TRBV14 and TRBJ2-5; tentatively, D is TRBD1 (6 bases). This CDR3 comprises 17 residues. V lost 1 base to trimming and J lost 0 bases, with 15 bases between them. The V gene's germline CDR1 is SGHDN and CDR2 FVKESK. The CDR3 loop reads CASSQAGVLEYQETQYF. The CDR3 DNA reads TGTGCCAGCAGCCAAGCAGGGGTGCTGGAGTACCAAGAGACCCAGTACTTC.

Written as DNA, the CDR3 is TGTGCCAGCAGCCAAGAGGGGGGAGGGCCTACCGGGGAGCTGTTTTTT. Protein: CASSQEGGGPTGELFF. The V and J genes are TRBV4-2 and TRBJ2-2, with TRBD2 matching 7 bases. Germline V lookup: CDR1 LGHNA, CDR2 YNFKEQ. The CDR3 has 16 amino acids. The ends lost 0 bases at V and 5 bases at J; junction bases unmatched: 6.